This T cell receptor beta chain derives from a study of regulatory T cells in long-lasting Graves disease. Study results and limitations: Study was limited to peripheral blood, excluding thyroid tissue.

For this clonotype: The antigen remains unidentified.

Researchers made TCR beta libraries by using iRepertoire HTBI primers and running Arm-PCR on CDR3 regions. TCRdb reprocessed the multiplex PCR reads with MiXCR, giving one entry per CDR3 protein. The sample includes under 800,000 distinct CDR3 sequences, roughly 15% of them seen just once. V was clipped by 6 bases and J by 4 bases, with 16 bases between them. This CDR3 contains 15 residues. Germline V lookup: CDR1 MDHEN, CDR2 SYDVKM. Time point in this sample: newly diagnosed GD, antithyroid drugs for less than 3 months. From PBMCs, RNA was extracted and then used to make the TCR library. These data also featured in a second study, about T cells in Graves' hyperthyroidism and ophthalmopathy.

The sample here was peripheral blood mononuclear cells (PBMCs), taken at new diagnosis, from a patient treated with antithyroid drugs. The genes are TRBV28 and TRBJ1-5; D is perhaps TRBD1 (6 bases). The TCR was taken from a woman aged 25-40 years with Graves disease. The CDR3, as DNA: TGTGCCAGCAGCCAACCAGGGGCCAGGAATCAGCCCCAGCATTTT. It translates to CASSQPGARNQPQHF.